This entry describes one T cell receptor beta chain. Its antigen is currently unknown. This CDR3 comprises 15 residues. Trimming removed 0 bases at V and 4 bases at J, with 11 bases between. The V gene's germline CDR1 is SGDLS and CDR2 YYNGEE. The sample is drawn from a study of graft-versus-host responses after intestinal transplantation. Assay: immunoSEQ multiplex PCR; the TCRdb copy retains only in-frame clones and omits some. The sample lists some 110,000 clones; about 92% were seen once. The TCR comes from a human donor who was the organ donor for an intestinal transplant. The input for sequencing was unstimulated CD4+ T cells sorted from spleen or lymph node cells, taken before transplant. This sequence joins TRBV9 and TRBJ1-3, with a possible D match to TRBD1 (6 bases). The CDR3 DNA is TGTGCCAGCAGCGTAGCGGTGACAGGCGGAAACACCATATATTTT. It encodes CASSVAVTGGNTIYF. Full variable domain (missing parts from reference TRBV9 and TRBJ1-3): DSGVTQTPKHLITATGQRVTLRCSPRSGDLSVYWYQQSLDQGLQFLIQYYNGEERAKGNILERFSAQQFPDLHSELNLSSLELGDSALYFCASSVAVTGGNTIYFGEGSWLTVV.